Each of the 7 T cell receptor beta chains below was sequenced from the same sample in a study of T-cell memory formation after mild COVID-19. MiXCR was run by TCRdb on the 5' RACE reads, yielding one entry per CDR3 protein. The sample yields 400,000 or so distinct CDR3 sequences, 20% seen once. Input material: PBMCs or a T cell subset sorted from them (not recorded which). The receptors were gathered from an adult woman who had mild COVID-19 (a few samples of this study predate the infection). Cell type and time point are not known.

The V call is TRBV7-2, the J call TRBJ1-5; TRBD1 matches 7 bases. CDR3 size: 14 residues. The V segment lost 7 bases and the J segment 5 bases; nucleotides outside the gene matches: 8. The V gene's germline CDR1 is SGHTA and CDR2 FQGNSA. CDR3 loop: CASNRDSSYQPQHF. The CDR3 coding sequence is TGTGCCAGCAACAGGGACAGCTCATATCAGCCCCAGCATTTT.

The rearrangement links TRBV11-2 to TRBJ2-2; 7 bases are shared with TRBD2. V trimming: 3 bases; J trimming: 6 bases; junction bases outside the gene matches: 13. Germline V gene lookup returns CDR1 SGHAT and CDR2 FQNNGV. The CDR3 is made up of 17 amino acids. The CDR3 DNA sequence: TGTGCCAGCAGCTTTTCGTCGCGGGGGTTGGGGGCCGGGGAGCTGTTTTTT. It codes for CASSFSSRGLGAGELFF.

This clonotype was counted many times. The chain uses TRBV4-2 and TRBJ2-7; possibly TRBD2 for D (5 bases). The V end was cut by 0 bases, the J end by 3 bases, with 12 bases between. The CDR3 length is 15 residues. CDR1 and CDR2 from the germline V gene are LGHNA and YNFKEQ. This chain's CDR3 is CASSQDGEGGYEQYF. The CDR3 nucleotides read TGTGCCAGCAGCCAAGACGGCGAGGGCGGCTACGAGCAGTACTTC.

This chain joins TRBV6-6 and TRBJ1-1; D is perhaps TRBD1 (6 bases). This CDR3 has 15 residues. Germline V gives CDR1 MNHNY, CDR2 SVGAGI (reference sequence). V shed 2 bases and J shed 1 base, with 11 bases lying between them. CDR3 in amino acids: CASSYADSWNTEAFF. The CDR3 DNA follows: TGTGCCAGCAGTTACGCGGACAGCTGGAACACTGAAGCTTTCTTT.

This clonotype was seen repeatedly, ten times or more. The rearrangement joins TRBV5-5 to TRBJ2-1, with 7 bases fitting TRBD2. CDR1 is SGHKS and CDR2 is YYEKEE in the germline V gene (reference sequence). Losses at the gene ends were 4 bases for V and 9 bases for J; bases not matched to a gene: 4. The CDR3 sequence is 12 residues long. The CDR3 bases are TGTGCCAGCAGCGCTGCGGGGGTTGAGCAGTTCTTC. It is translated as CASSAAGVEQFF.

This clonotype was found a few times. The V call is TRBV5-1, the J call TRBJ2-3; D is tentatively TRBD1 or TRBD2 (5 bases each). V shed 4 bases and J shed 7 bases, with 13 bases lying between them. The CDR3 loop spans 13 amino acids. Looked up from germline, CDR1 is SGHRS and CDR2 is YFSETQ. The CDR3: CASSADGTNTQYF. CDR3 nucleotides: TGCGCCAGCAGCGCAGACGGGACGAATACGCAGTATTTT.

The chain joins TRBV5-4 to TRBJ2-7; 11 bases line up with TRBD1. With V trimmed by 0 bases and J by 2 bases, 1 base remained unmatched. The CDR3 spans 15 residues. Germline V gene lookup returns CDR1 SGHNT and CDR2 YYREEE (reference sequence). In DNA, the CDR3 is TGTGCCAGCAGCTTGGAGGGACAGGGGGCCTACGAGCAGTACTTC. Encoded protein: CASSLEGQGAYEQYF.